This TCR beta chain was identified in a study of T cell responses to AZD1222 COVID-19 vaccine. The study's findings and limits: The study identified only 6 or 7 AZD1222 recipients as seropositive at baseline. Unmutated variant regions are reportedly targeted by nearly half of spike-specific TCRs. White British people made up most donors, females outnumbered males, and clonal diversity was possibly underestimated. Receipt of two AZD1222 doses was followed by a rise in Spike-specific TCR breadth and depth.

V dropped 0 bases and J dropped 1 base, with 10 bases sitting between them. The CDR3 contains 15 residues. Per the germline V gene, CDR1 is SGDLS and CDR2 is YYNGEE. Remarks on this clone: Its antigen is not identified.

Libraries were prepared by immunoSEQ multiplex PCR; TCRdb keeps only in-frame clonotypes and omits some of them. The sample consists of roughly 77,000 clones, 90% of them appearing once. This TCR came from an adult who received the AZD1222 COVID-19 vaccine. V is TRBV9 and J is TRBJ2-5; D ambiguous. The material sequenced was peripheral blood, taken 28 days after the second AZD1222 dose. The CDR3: CASSVDQGTQETQYF. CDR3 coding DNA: TGTGCCAGCAGCGTAGATCAAGGTACCCAAGAGACCCAGTACTTC.